This TCR beta chain was profiled in a study of blood T cell repertoires in COVID-19. This CDR3 region has 15 residues. CDR1 and CDR2 (germline): SGHTA, FQGTGA. With 5 bases clipped from V and 6 bases from J, the junction kept 7 bases outside the gene matches. In the original processing: Estimation of nucleated cell counts relied on the amplification of reference gene primers. TCRdb keeps only in-frame clones here, not all; method: immunoSEQ multiplex PCR. V and J calls and clone size are copied from that table; D and trimming were computed from the DNA. The table has 170,000 or so clones, 84% seen once.

Sequenced: peripheral blood. V gene TRBV7-3 combines with J gene TRBJ2-3, with TRBD2 identical over 11 bases. The TCR comes from a man aged 18 to 30 with active or convalescent COVID-19. DNA of the CDR3: TGTGCCAGCAGCCCGTCGGGACTAGCGGCTGATACGCAGTATTTT. It translates to CASSPSGLAADTQYF.